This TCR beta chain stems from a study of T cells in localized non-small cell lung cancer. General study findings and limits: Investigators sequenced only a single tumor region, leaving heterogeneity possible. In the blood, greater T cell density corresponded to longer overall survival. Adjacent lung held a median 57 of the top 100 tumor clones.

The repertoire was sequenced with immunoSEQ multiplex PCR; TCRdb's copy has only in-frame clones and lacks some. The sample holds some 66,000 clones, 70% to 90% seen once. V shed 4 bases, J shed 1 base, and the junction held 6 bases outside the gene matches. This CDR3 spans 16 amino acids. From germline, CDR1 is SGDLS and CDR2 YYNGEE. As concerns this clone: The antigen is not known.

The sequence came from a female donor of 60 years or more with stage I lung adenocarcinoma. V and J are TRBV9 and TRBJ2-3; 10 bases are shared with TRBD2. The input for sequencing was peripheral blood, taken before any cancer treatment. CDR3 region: CASSLDGTSGTDTQYF. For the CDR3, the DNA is TGTGCCAGCAGCCTCGACGGGACTAGCGGCACAGATACGCAGTATTTT.